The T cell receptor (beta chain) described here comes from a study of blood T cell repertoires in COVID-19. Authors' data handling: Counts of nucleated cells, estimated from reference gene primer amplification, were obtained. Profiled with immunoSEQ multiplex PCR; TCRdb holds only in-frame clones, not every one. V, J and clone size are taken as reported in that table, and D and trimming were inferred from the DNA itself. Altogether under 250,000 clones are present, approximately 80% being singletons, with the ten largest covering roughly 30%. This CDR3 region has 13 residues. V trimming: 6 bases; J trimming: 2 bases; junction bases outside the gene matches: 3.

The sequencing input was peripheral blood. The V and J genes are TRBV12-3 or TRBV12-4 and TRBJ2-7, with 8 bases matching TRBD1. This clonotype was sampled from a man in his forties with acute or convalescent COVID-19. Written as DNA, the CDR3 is TGTGCCAGCAGCCAGGACAGGGCCTACGAGCAGTACTTC. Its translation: CASSQDRAYEQYF.